The rows below give T cell receptor beta chains drawn from one sample of a study of CD8+ T cells in alopecia areata. The data were produced by immunoSEQ multiplex PCR, yet TCRdb's version contains in-frame clones alone and is incomplete. This table holds roughly 210,000 clones, about 40% found once. Specimen: CD4+ T cells sorted from blood, collected around week 37, from a patient treated with tofacitinib. Receptor source: a human donor with alopecia areata. CDR3s include the opening cysteine and the closing phenylalanine or tryptophan. Each record gives: CDR3 protein, CDR3 length, V gene, clone size. Clone sizes are given selectively: once, few, many, or a class where the clone is expanded.

CDR3aa: CASSSGTDTQYF; len: 12; v_gene: TRBV28; abundance: few
CDR3aa: CASSQEGHYEQYF; len: 13; v_gene: TRBV4-1; abundance: few
CDR3aa: CASSSGVGGSYNEQFF; len: 16; v_gene: TRBV7-9; abundance: .
CDR3aa: CAWSTGRAGISYEQYF; len: 16; v_gene: TRBV30; abundance: .
CDR3aa: CASSQVHGANYGYTF; len: 15; v_gene: TRBV4-1; abundance: few
CDR3aa: CASSPGQLNQPQHF; len: 14; v_gene: TRBV5-1; abundance: few
CDR3aa: CASSPGTGGGEQYF; len: 14; v_gene: TRBV18; abundance: .
CDR3aa: CASSLERGPVYGYTF; len: 15; v_gene: TRBV7-9; abundance: .
CDR3aa: CSVLLGVGANVLTF; len: 14; v_gene: TRBV29-1; abundance: .
CDR3aa: CSVELQGGPATQYF; len: 14; v_gene: TRBV29-1; abundance: .
CDR3aa: CASSFPGGYEQYF; len: 13; v_gene: TRBV7-9; abundance: .
CDR3aa: CASREGQGNYEQYF; len: 14; v_gene: TRBV2; abundance: .
CDR3aa: CASSYLYEQFF; len: 11; v_gene: TRBV7-2; abundance: .
CDR3aa: CASSFGTSGSRGGANVLTF; len: 19; v_gene: TRBV27; abundance: few
CDR3aa: CASSPGTTQSRTQYF; len: 15; v_gene: TRBV25-1; abundance: few
CDR3aa: CASGRRGRGYEQYF; len: 14; v_gene: TRBV6-1; abundance: .
CDR3aa: CAISEERVSGAQYF; len: 14; v_gene: TRBV10-3; abundance: .
CDR3aa: CASSLAPGSVYEQYF; len: 15; v_gene: TRBV7-2; abundance: .
CDR3aa: CASSPTGERQPQHF; len: 14; v_gene: TRBV18; abundance: .
CDR3aa: CASRQSGTPLQFF; len: 13; v_gene: TRBV6-6; abundance: few
CDR3aa: CASSAGLAGPTGELFF; len: 16; v_gene: TRBV9; abundance: .
CDR3aa: CASSQGAGAGSYEQYF; len: 16; v_gene: TRBV4-2; abundance: .
CDR3aa: CSVVSGRAASSYEQYF; len: 16; v_gene: TRBV29-1; abundance: few
CDR3aa: CSVRNNEQFF; len: 10; v_gene: TRBV29-1; abundance: few
CDR3aa: CASSLDPGTGYGYTF; len: 15; v_gene: TRBV7-2; abundance: .
CDR3aa: CASSLTDTQYF; len: 11; v_gene: TRBV7-2; abundance: .
CDR3aa: CSVWEETQYF; len: 10; v_gene: TRBV20-1; abundance: .
CDR3aa: CASSQDLRSQGRMETQYF; len: 18; v_gene: TRBV4-1; abundance: few
CDR3aa: CASSLAIGDTQYF; len: 13; v_gene: TRBV5-1; abundance: few
CDR3aa: CASSLVRGLTDTQYF; len: 15; v_gene: TRBV7-2; abundance: .
CDR3aa: CASSWDRNEKLFF; len: 13; v_gene: TRBV6-5; abundance: .
CDR3aa: CASSTGRTSGSTGELFF; len: 17; v_gene: TRBV5-1; abundance: .
CDR3aa: CASSSWLGADTQYF; len: 14; v_gene: TRBV2; abundance: .
CDR3aa: CASSRETSGSINEQFF; len: 16; v_gene: TRBV5-1; abundance: .
CDR3aa: CASSALPGNIQYF; len: 13; v_gene: TRBV2; abundance: few
CDR3aa: CAWRTRGGNQPQHF; len: 14; v_gene: TRBV30; abundance: few
CDR3aa: CASSTISGRAAFF; len: 13; v_gene: TRBV7-2; abundance: .
CDR3aa: CASSLVGSIGELFF; len: 14; v_gene: TRBV7-2; abundance: .
CDR3aa: CAISLRAENTEAFF; len: 14; v_gene: TRBV10-3; abundance: few
CDR3aa: CASSLPGQGAWGYTF; len: 15; v_gene: TRBV7-9; abundance: few
CDR3aa: CASSLGSQNTGELFF; len: 15; v_gene: TRBV7-2; abundance: .